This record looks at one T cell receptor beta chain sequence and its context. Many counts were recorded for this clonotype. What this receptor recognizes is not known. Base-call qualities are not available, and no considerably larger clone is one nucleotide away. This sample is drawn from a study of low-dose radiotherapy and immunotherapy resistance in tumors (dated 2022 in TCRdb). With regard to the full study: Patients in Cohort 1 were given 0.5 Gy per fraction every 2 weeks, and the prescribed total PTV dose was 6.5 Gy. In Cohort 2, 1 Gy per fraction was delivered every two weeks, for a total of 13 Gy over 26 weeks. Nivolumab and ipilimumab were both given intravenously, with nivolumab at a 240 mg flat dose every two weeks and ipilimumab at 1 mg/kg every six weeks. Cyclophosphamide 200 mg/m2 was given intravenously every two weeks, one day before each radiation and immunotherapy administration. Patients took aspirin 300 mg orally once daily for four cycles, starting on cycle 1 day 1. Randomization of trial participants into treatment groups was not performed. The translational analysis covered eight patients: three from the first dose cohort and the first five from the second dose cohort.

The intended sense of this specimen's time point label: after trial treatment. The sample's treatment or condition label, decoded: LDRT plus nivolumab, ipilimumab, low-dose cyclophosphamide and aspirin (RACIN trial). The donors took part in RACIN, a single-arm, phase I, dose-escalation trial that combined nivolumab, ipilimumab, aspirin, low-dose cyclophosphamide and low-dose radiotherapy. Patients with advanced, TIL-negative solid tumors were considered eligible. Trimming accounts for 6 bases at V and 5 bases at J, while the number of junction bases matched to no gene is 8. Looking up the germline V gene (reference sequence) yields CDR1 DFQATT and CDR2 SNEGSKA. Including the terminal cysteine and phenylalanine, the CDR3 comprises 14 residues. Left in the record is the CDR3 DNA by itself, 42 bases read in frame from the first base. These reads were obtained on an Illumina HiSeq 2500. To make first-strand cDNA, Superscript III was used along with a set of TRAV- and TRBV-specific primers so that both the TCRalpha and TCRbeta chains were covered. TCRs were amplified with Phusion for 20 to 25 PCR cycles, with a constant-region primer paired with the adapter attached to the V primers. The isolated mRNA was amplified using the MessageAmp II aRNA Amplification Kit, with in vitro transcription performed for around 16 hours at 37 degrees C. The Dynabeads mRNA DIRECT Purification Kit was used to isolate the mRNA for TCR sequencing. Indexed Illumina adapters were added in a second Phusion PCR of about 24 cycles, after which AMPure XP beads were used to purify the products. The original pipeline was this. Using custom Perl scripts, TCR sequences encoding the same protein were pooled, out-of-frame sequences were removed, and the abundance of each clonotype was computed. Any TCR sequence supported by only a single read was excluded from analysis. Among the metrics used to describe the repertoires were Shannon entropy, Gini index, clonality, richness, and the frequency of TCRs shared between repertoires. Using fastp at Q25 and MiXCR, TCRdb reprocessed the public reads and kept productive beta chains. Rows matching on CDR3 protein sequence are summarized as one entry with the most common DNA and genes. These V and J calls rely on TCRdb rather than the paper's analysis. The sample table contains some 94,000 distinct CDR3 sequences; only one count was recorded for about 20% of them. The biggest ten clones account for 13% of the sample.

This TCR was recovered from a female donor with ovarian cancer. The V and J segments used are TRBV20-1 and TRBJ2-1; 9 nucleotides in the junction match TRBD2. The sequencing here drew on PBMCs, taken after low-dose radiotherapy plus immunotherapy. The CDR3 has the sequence CSAGGGLADNEQFF. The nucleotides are TGCAGTGCGGGGGGGGGACTAGCAGACAATGAGCAGTTCTTC.